The clone carrying this T cell receptor (beta chain) was observed a handful of times. Its antigen is currently unknown. This sample was taken from a study of early stage breast cancer tumors. Study-wide points: Tumors had around 2.4-fold higher T cell density than normal breast. Bulk DNA sequencing of unsorted cells missed chain pairing and markers. Blood repertoires resembled normal breast more than tumor. Most shared enriched TCRB sequences were commonly generated ones.

This CDR3 comprises 15 residues. Germline values: CDR1 SGDLS, CDR2 YYNGEE. V shed 0 bases, J shed 6 bases, and the junction held 6 bases outside the gene matches. Repertoires were generated with immunoSEQ multiplex PCR, while TCRdb's copy carries only in-frame clones and drops some. The sample lists around 78,000 clones; around four fifths were seen once. Sequencing input: blood. This sequence originates from a person aged 55 to 75 with breast cancer. The rearrangement uses TRBV9 and TRBJ2-4, with 7 bases aligning to TRBD2. CDR3 residues: CASSVDSGLGNIQYF. The CDR3 DNA is TGTGCCAGCAGCGTAGATAGCGGGTTGGGAAACATTCAGTACTTC.